The 27 T cell receptor beta chains listed next were all sequenced from one sample in a study of tumor-infiltrating lymphocytes in primary liver carcinoma. Starting material for RNA and DNA co-extraction consisted of about 17-31 mg of unsorted bulk tissue. Starting from 400 to 500 ng of total RNA, TCR beta cDNA was produced with a primer in the constant region. Libraries for TCR beta were built through three nested multiplex PCR rounds, which together made up a slightly modified ARM-PCR procedure. In the first two PCR rounds, TRBV1-TRBV30 forward primers were paired with a C-beta reverse primer, and each round lasted approximately 9 cycles. TCRdb re-analysed the multiplex PCR reads in MiXCR, keeping a single row per CDR3 protein. Of approximately 74,000 distinct CDR3 sequences in the sample, around 75% were seen once. Source material: liver tumor tissue from sampling region 4. Noted subset: tumor region T4, right-lateral pole. The receptors here all came from a woman aged 60-75 years with primary liver carcinoma and hepatitis B virus infection.

This clonotype has only a few counts. The chain joins TRBV2 to TRBJ2-5; a weak D match, TRBD1 (5 bases). The CDR3 is 12 amino acids. CDR1 SNHLY and CDR2 FYNNEI come from the germline V gene. Trimming stripped 6 bases from V and 9 bases from J, with 14 bases between. For the CDR3, the DNA is TGTGCCAGCAGCCCCGCAGGGTGGTCCCAGTACTTC. Translated, it gives CASSPAGWSQYF.

Details on this clonotype: The missing conserved phenylalanine or tryptophan at the end of this CDR3 makes a read error likely. The V call is TRBV5-1, the J call TRBJ1-4; 8 bases are shared with TRBD1. Germline CDR1 and CDR2: SGHRS and YFSETQ. The ends lost 6 bases at V and 1 base at J; junction bases unmatched: 8. The CDR3 is 16 residues long. CDR3 nucleotides: TGCGCCAGCATCGCTGGACAGGGAGGAACTAATGAAAAACTGTTTTAT. Translating it yields CASIAGQGGTNEKLFY.

To note about this clonotype: The junction shows a germline mismatch at one end, possibly a read error. The V gene is TRBV29-1, the J gene TRBJ2-1; TRBD2 aligns across 11 bases. This CDR3 has 15 amino acids. Looked up from germline, CDR1 is SQVTM and CDR2 is ANQGSEA. This CDR3 is CSIEVLTSGINEQFF. The CDR3 DNA follows: TGCAGCATTGAAGTCCTGACTAGCGGGATTAATGAGCAGTTCTTC.

Notes on this clonotype: The junction and the germline gene differ at one end; a read error may be behind it. This chain links TRBV12-3 or TRBV12-4 with TRBJ2-3; the D gene is possibly TRBD2 (6 bases). There are 15 residues in the CDR3. For the CDR3, the DNA is TGTGCCACCAGTTTAGATTTCGGGAGCACCGATACGCAGTATTTT. Residues: CATSLDFGSTDTQYF.

Ten or more counts support this clonotype. The rearrangement links TRBV6-2 or TRBV6-3 to TRBJ2-7; 8 bases are shared with TRBD2. The CDR3 has 11 residues. Germline-derived CDR1 and CDR2 are MNHEY and SVGEGT. The V gene end was trimmed by 10 bases and the J gene end by 6 bases; junction bases not matched to a gene: 5. Here the CDR3 reads CATGGAREQYF. As DNA, the CDR3 is TGTGCCACCGGGGGGGCGCGCGAGCAGTACTTC.

This clonotype is medium-sized (0.01 to 0.1%) in the sample. This chain connects TRBV29-1 to TRBJ2-5; either TRBD1 or TRBD2 may supply D (5 bases each). This CDR3 is built from 12 residues. The germline CDR1 and CDR2 sequences are SQVTM and ANQGSEA. The germline V and J ends were trimmed by 3 bases and 4 bases, with 9 bases remaining between them. CDR3 region: CSVDVGTETQYF. Written as DNA, the CDR3 is TGCAGCGTTGATGTGGGGACAGAGACCCAGTACTTC.

Regarding this clonotype: Sequence at one end of the junction differs from germline and may be a read error. The CDR3 DNA reads as TGCACCAGCAGTCGGACAGGGATTGATGGCTACACCTTC. This sequence encodes CTSSRTGIDGYTF. The V and J genes are TRBV28 and TRBJ1-2, with 8 bases aligning to TRBD1. This CDR3 contains 13 residues. CDR1 is MDHEN and CDR2 is SYDVKM in the germline V gene.

Notes on this clonotype: A much larger clonotype is one base distant, so this may be a read error. The J gene is TRBJ2-7, the V gene TRBV6-4; 8 bases agree with TRBD2. This CDR3 has 15 amino acids. CDR1 and CDR2 from the germline V gene are MRHNA and SNTAGT. The CDR3 here is CAKGDPGLVSYEHYF. The CDR3 nucleotides read TGTGCCAAGGGAGATCCGGGACTAGTGAGTTACGAGCACTACTTC.

This clonotype was seen just once. The junction differs from germline at one of its ends, possibly a read error. This chain links TRBV6-1 with TRBJ2-5; 7 bases are shared with TRBD2. This CDR3 has 14 residues. CDR1 MNHNS and CDR2 SASEGT come from the germline V gene. The CDR3 protein is CASSGFGGEETQYF. Written as DNA, the CDR3 is TGTGCCAGCAGTGGGTTTGGGGGGGAGGAGACCCAATACTTC.

Worth noting for this clonotype: A junction end diverges from the germline sequence, so it may reflect a read error. The rearrangement links TRBV29-1 to TRBJ1-1; the D gene is possibly TRBD1 (5 bases). This CDR3 comprises 14 residues. Germline loops: CDR1 SQVTM, CDR2 ANQGSEA. The CDR3 is CSVGEMNTNIEAFF. The CDR3 DNA reads TGCAGCGTGGGGGAAATGAATACGAACATTGAAGCCTTCTTT.

Comments on this clonotype: A read error may produce the germline difference seen at one junction end. This sequence joins TRBV4-1 and TRBJ2-6; tentatively, D is TRBD1 or TRBD2 (5 bases each). This CDR3 comprises 17 residues. Germline CDR1 is MGHRA and CDR2 is YSYEKL. The CDR3 region is CASSQDSTVSGANVLTF. DNA for the CDR3: TGCGCCAGCAGCCAGGACTCCACGGTCTCTGGGGCCAATGTCCTGACTTTC.

About this clonotype itself: Mismatch with germline at one junction end may stem from a read error. The chain recombines TRBV28 with TRBJ2-3, with 8 bases matching TRBD1. This CDR3 has 15 residues. Germline V gives CDR1 MDHEN, CDR2 SYDVKM. The CDR3 here is CANSLRTGWIDTQYF. Here the CDR3 DNA reads TGTGCCAACAGCTTACGGACAGGGTGGATAGATACACAGTATTTT.

The chain joins TRBV3-1 to TRBJ1-3; D is unclear. The germline V gene has CDR1 LGHDT and CDR2 YNNKEL (reference sequence). The CDR3 covers 14 residues. V dropped 4 bases and J dropped 0 bases, with 7 bases sitting between them. CDR3 region: CASSPSVSGNTIYF. DNA of the CDR3: TGTGCCAGCAGCCCGTCGGTCTCTGGAAACACCATATATTTT. The full variable domain, completed using reference TRBV3-1 and TRBJ1-3, is DTAVSQTPKYLVTQMGNDKSIKCEQNLGHDTMYWYKQDSKKFLKIMFSYNNKELIINETVPNRFSPKSPDKAHLNLHINSLELGDSAVYFCASSPSVSGNTIYFGEGSWLTVV.

With respect to this clonotype: Because it lacks the conserved phenylalanine or tryptophan at the end, this CDR3 is likely a read error. This sequence joins TRBV6-6 and TRBJ1-1, with D perhaps TRBD1 (5 bases). The germline V and J ends were trimmed by 5 bases and 5 bases, with 12 bases remaining between them. CDR3 length: 13 amino acids. The germline V gene encodes CDR1 MNHNY and CDR2 SVGAGI (reference sequence). This CDR3 reads CASSLQGLTEAFS. The CDR3 nucleotides read TGTGCCAGCAGTCTGCAGGGACTAACTGAAGCTTTCTCT.

This chain connects TRBV11-2 to TRBJ2-7; D unclear. V lost 0 bases, J lost 5 bases, and 11 bases lay in between. Germline CDR1 is SGHAT and CDR2 is FQNNGV. The CDR3 is 14 residues long. The CDR3 region has the DNA TGTGCCAGCAGCTTAGAGTCGGGTCCAAACGAGCAGTACTTC. Translating it yields CASSLESGPNEQYF.

On this clonotype itself: The junction departs from the called germline gene at one end, perhaps through a read error. This chain uses TRBV6-1 with TRBJ2-1, with TRBD1 as a possible D gene (5 bases). The CDR3 totals 15 residues. CDR1 MNHNS and CDR2 SASEGT come from the germline V gene. The CDR3 region is CAGSEAGYTYNQQFF. As DNA, the CDR3 is TGTGCCGGCAGTGAAGCAGGGTACACCTACAATCAGCAGTTCTTC.

This chain uses TRBV11-3 with TRBJ2-1, with TRBD1 matching over 10 bases. Germline-derived CDR1 and CDR2 are SGHNT and YENEEA. The CDR3 covers 19 residues. With V trimmed by 5 bases and J by 7 bases, 20 bases remained unmatched. The CDR3 loop is CASSAGQGGIARGFNEQFF. The CDR3 nucleotides read TGTGCCAGCAGCGCCGGACAGGGGGGAATAGCGCGAGGATTTAATGAGCAGTTCTTC.

This clonotype has at least ten counts. The gene calls are TRBV12-3 or TRBV12-4 and TRBJ2-1; D perhaps matches TRBD2 (5 bases). The CDR3 is made up of 15 amino acids. V lost 6 bases and J 0 bases, leaving 12 bases between the germline ends. The CDR3, as DNA: TGTGCCAGCAGCTCAAGAGGGAGCTCCTACAATGAGCAGTTCTTC. Residues: CASSSRGSSYNEQFF.

The sample holds many counts of this clonotype. The CDR3 loop reads CASSPRSSGSYADTQYF. DNA for the CDR3: TGTGCCAGCTCACCACGGTCGAGCGGGAGTTACGCAGATACGCAGTATTTT. The V and J genes are TRBV18 and TRBJ2-3, with TRBD2 matching 8 bases. This CDR3 has 17 amino acids. V trimming: 1 base; J trimming: 4 bases; junction bases outside the gene matches: 10. CDR1 is KGHSH and CDR2 is LQKENI in the germline V gene.

The chain employs TRBV11-3 and TRBJ2-1, with TRBD2 matching over 8 bases. The CDR3 length is 17 residues. J gave up 9 bases and V 1 base, and 14 bases lay outside the gene matches. Germline assignment: CDR1 SGHNT and CDR2 YENEEA. The CDR3 protein is CASSLVLKTSAVGEQFF. As DNA, the CDR3 is TGTGCCAGCAGCTTAGTGTTGAAGACTAGCGCCGTCGGTGAGCAGTTCTTC.

The chain links TRBV25-1 to TRBJ1-2; D call uncertain. Germline assignment: CDR1 MGHDK and CDR2 SYGVNS. The CDR3 is 16 residues long. Trimming took off 9 bases at V and 9 bases at J, with 29 bases between the two ends. CDR3 coding DNA: TGTGCCAGTAGTACCTCGGGCGACGGCCGACTAGTTAGCTACACCTTC. The encoded protein is CASSTSGDGRLVSYTF.

This clonotype has ten or more counts. V usage is TRBV5-4 and J usage is TRBJ1-6, with D maybe TRBD1 (5 bases). From germline, CDR1 is SGHNT and CDR2 YYREEE (reference sequence). Trimming stripped 6 bases from V and 4 bases from J, with 11 bases between. This CDR3 comprises 14 residues. The CDR3 DNA sequence: TGTGCCAGCACGACAGCCGGGTATAATTCACCCCTCCACTTT. Encoded protein: CASTTAGYNSPLHF.

This rearrangement joins TRBV5-1 to TRBJ2-1; TRBD2 agrees at 13 bases. In germline, CDR1 is SGHRS, CDR2 YFSETQ. CDR3 size: 19 residues. DNA of the CDR3: TGCACCGGCAGCTCCACTAGCGGGAGGGCCTCCTACTCTTACAATGAGCAGTTCTTC. This gives the protein CTGSSTSGRASYSYNEQFF.

In this sample, this clonotype turned up a few times. At one end, the junction sequence differs from germline, possibly due to a read error. The chain recombines TRBV9 with TRBJ1-1, with D possibly TRBD1 on 5 matching bases. The CDR3 contains 13 residues. The V gene's germline CDR1 is SGDLS and CDR2 YYNGEE. CDR3 coding DNA: TGTGCCAGCAGCGTAGGGGGGAACACTGGAGCTTTCTTT. It codes for CASSVGGNTGAFF.

V usage is TRBV5-6 and J usage is TRBJ2-5, with D possibly matching TRBD2 (6 bases). From germline, CDR1 is SGHDT and CDR2 YYEEEE. The CDR3 contains 16 residues. The V and J ends lost 4 bases and 4 bases respectively, with 20 bases between them. The DNA for the CDR3 is TGTGCCAGCAGCCCCCGGGGAGGCGGGATGGGAGAGACCCAGTACTTC. It translates to CASSPRGGGMGETQYF.

The rearrangement uses TRBV19 and TRBJ2-7, with 8 positions matching TRBD2. The germline V gene has CDR1 LNHDA and CDR2 SQIVND (reference sequence). CDR3 size: 15 residues. Germline trimming cut 1 base from V and 0 bases from J; bases unmatched to any gene: 2. The CDR3 DNA is TGTGCCAGTAGTATAGGAAGCGGGAGCTCCTACGAGCAGTACTTC. As protein: CASSIGSGSSYEQYF.

This clonotype was counted once. The chain carries TRBV4-1 and TRBJ1-3, with D perhaps TRBD1 (5 bases). This CDR3 has 18 residues. CDR1 is MGHRA, CDR2 YSYEKL, per germline. V shed 11 bases and J shed 4 bases, with 30 bases lying between them. The CDR3 reads CACSQARDGIRLGNTIYF. In DNA, the CDR3 is TGCGCCTGTAGCCAAGCCCGGGACGGCATAAGGCTCGGAAACACCATATATTTT.